This T cell receptor beta chain emerged from a study of OX40 agonist ivuxolimab in advanced cancers. Broader study findings: Averaging showed that CD8+ T cells had more expanded clones than CD4+ did. With doses of 0.1-3.0 mg/kg, partial responders showed among the lowest clonal expansion.

Autoimmune disease history or systemic immunosuppression barred patients. As to this clone: What it recognizes is unknown.

CDR1 WSHSY and CDR2 SAAADI come from the germline V gene. Trimming stripped 5 bases from V and 5 bases from J, with 15 bases between. The CDR3 consists of 14 residues. Profiling relied on immunoSEQ multiplex PCR, and the TCRdb table lists in-frame clones only, not all of them. The sample lists 59,000 or so clones; around 87% were seen once. This TCR derives from an adult with an advanced solid tumor such as melanoma, head and neck, liver or kidney cancer. The J gene is TRBJ2-5, the V gene TRBV10-2; D is possibly TRBD1 (6 bases). The sample in question was CD4+ or CD8+ T cells sorted from blood, obtained in a trial of the OX40 agonist ivuxolimab. The CDR3 nucleotides read TGCGCCAGCAGTCCTCAGGGGTTAGGGGAGACCCAGTACTTC. Encoded protein: CASSPQGLGETQYF.